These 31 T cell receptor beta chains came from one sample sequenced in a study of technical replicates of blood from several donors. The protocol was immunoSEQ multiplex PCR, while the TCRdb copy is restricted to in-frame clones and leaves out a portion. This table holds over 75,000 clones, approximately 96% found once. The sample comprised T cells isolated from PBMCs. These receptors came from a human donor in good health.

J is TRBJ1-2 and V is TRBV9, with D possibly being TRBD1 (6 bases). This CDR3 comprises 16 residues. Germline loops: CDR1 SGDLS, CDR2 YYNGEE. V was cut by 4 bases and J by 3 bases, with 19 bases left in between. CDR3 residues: CASSKGGPLGDYGYTF. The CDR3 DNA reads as TGTGCCAGCAGCAAGGGGGGGCCATTGGGAGACTATGGCTACACCTTC.

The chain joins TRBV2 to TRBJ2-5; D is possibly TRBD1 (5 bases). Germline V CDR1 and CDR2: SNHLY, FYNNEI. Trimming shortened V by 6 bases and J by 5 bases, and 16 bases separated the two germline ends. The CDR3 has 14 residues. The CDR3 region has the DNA TGTGCCAGCAGCCCGGACACCTTGGAGGAGACCCAGTACTTC. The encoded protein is CASSPDTLEETQYF.

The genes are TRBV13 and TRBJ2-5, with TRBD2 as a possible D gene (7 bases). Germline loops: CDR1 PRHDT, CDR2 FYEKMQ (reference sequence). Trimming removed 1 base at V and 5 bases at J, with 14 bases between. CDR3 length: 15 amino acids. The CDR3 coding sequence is TGTGCCAGCAGCTTAGCTGCGGGGGCCGGGGAGACCCAGTACTTC. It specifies CASSLAAGAGETQYF.

Written as DNA, the CDR3 is TGTGCCAGCAGCCCGGGCACGTGGTCAGGGGGTTCTGGCTACACCTTC. Protein sequence: CASSPGTWSGGSGYTF. The chain carries TRBV5-6 and TRBJ1-2; 7 bases match TRBD1. Trimming removed 4 bases from V and 7 bases from J; junction bases left unmatched: 16. The CDR3 has 16 amino acids. Germline loops: CDR1 SGHDT, CDR2 YYEEEE.

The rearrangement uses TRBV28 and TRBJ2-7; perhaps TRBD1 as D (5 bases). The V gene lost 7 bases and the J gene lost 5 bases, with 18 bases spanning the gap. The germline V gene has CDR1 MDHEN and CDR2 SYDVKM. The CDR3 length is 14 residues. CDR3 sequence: CASIEFPRANEQYF. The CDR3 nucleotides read TGTGCCAGCATTGAGTTCCCCAGGGCCAACGAGCAGTACTTC.

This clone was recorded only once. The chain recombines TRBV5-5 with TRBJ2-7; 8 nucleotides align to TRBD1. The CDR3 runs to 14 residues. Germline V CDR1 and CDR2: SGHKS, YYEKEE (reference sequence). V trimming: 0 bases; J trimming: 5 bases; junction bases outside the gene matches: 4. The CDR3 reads CASSLGQGSHEQYF. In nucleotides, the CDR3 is TGTGCCAGCAGCTTGGGACAGGGGAGCCACGAGCAGTACTTC.

CDR3 in amino acids: CASSQIGQNTEAFF. The CDR3 coding sequence is TGCGCCAGCAGCCAGATAGGACAGAACACTGAAGCTTTCTTT. This sequence joins TRBV4-1 and TRBJ1-1; D might be TRBD1 (5 bases). From germline, CDR1 is MGHRA and CDR2 YSYEKL. CDR3 length: 14 amino acids. Trimming took off 3 bases at V and 1 base at J, with 9 bases between the two ends.

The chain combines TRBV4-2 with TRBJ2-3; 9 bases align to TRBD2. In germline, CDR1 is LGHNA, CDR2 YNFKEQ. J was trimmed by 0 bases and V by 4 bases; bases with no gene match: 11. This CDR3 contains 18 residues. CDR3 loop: CASSPRTSALSSTDTQYF. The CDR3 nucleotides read TGTGCCAGCAGCCCCCGGACTAGCGCGTTGTCTAGCACAGATACGCAGTATTTT.

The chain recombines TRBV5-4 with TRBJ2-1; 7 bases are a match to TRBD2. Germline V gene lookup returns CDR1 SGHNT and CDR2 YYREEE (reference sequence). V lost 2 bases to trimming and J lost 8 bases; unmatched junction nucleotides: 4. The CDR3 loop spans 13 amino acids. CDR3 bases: TGTGCCAGCAGCTTTAGCGGGCAGGATGAGCAGTTCTTC. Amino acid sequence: CASSFSGQDEQFF.

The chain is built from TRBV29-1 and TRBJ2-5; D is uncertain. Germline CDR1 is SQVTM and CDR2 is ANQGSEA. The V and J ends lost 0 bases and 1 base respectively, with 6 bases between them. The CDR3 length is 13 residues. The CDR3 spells CSVEDLSQETQYF. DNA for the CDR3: TGCAGCGTTGAAGATCTCAGCCAAGAGACCCAGTACTTC.

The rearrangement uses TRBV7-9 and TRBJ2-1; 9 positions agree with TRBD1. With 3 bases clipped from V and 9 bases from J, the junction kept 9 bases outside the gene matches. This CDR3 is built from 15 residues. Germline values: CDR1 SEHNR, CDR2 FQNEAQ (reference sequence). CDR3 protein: CASSFSDRGVSEQFF. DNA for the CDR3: TGTGCCAGCAGCTTCTCGGACAGGGGCGTGAGTGAGCAGTTCTTC.

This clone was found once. The CDR3 protein is CASSFSSTSGSIEQFF. For the CDR3, the DNA is TGTGCCAGCAGCTTTAGCTCGACTAGCGGGAGTATTGAGCAGTTCTTC. This chain uses TRBV11-2 with TRBJ2-1, with TRBD2 matching over 12 bases. Germline V lookup: CDR1 SGHAT, CDR2 FQNNGV. This CDR3 is built from 16 residues. Germline trimming cut 3 bases from V and 9 bases from J; bases unmatched to any gene: 9.

For the CDR3, the DNA is TGTGCCAGCAAGGCGGGCACAGTTCTACATCAGCCCCAGCATTTT. This sequence encodes CASKAGTVLHQPQHF. The chain has TRBV2 and TRBJ1-5; D is undetermined. Trimming removed 7 bases from V and 5 bases from J, with 18 bases in between. The CDR3 covers 15 residues. Germline-derived CDR1 and CDR2 are SNHLY and FYNNEI.

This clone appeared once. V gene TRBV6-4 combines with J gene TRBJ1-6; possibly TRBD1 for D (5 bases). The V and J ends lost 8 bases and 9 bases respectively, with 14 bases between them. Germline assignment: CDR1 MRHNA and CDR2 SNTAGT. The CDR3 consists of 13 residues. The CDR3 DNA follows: TGTGCCAGCTCCCCCGGGGGTGCTTCACCCCTCCACTTT. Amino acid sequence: CASSPGGASPLHF.

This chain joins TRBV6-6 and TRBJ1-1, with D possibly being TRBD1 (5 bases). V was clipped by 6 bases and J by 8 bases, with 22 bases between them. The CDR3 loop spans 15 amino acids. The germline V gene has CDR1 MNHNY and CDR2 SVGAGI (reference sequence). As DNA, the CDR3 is TGTGCCAGCAGACCAACCCAGGGAACCTGGGTCGAAGCTTTCTTT. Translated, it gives CASRPTQGTWVEAFF.

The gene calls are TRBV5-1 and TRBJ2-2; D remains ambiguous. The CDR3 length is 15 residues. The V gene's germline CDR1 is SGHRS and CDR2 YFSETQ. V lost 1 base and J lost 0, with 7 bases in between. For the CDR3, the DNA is TGCGCCAGCAGCTTGCGAGAATCGAACACCGGGGAGCTGTTTTTT. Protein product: CASSLRESNTGELFF.

The DNA for the CDR3 is TGTGCCAGCAGCCCCGGGGGGGATCAGCCCCAGCATTTT. It is translated as CASSPGGDQPQHF. The chain uses TRBV5-4 and TRBJ1-5; perhaps TRBD1 as D (5 bases). V shed 4 bases and J shed 5 bases, with 10 bases lying between them. Per the germline V gene, CDR1 is SGHNT and CDR2 is YYREEE (reference sequence). The CDR3 totals 13 residues.

The CDR3 loop reads CASSLGAGGGSYNEQFF. CDR3 DNA: TGTGCCAGCAGCTTAGGGGCGGGAGGGGGCTCCTACAATGAGCAGTTCTTC. The chain uses TRBV11-3 and TRBJ2-1; 9 bases line up with TRBD2. Germline values: CDR1 SGHNT, CDR2 YENEEA. V lost 1 base and J lost 0; bases outside the gene matches: 4. The CDR3 spans 17 residues.

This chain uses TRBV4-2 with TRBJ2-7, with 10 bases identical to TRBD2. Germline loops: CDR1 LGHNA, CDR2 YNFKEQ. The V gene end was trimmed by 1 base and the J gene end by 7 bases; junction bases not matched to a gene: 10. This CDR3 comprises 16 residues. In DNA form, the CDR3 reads TGTGCCAGCAGCCAAGCTCAAACTAGCGGGATCGGAGAGCAGTACTTC. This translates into CASSQAQTSGIGEQYF.

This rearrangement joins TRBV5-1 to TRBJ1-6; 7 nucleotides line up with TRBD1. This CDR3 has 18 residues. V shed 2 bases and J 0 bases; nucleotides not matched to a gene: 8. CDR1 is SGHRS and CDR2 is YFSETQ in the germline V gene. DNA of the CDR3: TGCGCCAGCAGCTTAGGGACAGCTGAAAGCTCCTATAATTCACCCCTCCACTTT. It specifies CASSLGTAESSYNSPLHF. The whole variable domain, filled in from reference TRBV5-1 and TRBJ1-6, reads KAGVTQTPRYLIKTRGQQVTLSCSPISGHRSVSWYQQTPGQGLQFLFEYFSETQRNKGNFPGRFSGRQFSNSRSEMNVSTLELGDSALYLCASSLGTAESSYNSPLHFGNGTRLTVT.

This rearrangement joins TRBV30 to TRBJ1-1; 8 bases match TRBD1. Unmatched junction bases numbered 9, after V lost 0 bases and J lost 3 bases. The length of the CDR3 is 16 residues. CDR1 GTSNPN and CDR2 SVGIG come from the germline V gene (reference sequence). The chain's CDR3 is CAWSVQGAEVDTEAFF. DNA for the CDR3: TGTGCCTGGAGTGTTCAGGGGGCTGAGGTGGACACTGAAGCTTTCTTT.

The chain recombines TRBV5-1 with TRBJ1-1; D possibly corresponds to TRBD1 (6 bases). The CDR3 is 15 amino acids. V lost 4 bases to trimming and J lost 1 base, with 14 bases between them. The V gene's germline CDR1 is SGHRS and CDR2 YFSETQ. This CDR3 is CASSPNGGENTEAFF. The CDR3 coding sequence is TGCGCCAGCAGCCCTAATGGGGGCGAGAACACTGAAGCTTTCTTT.

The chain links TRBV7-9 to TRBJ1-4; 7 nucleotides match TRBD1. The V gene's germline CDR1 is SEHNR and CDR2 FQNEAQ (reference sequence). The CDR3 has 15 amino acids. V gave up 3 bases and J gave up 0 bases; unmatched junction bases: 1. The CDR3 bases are TGTGCCAGCAGCTTGGACAGGCCAACTAATGAAAAACTGTTTTTT. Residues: CASSLDRPTNEKLFF.

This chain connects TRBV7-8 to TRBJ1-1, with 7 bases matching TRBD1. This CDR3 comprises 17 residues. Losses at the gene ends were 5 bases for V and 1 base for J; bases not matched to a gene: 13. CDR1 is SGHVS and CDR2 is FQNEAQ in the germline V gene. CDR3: CASSRRGRADPNTEAFF. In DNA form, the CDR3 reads TGTGCCAGCAGCCGCAGGGGGAGAGCCGATCCGAACACTGAAGCTTTCTTT.

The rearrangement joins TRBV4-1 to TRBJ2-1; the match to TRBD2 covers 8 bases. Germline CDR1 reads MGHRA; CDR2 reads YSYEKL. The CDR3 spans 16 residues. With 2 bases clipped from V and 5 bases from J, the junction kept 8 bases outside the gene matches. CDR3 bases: TGCGCCAGCAGCCAAACCGGCGGGGGGTTAGACAATGAGCAGTTCTTC. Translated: CASSQTGGGLDNEQFF.

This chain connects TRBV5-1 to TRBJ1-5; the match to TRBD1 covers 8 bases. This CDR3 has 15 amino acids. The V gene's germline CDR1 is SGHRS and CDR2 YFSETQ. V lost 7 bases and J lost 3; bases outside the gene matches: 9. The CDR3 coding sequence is TGCGCCAGCGGTGCCGGGACAGGAAACAATCAGCCCCAGCATTTT. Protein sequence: CASGAGTGNNQPQHF.

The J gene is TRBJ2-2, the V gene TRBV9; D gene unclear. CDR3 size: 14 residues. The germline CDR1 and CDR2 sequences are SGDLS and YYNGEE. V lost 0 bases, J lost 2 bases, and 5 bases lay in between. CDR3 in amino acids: CASSVAPNTGELFF. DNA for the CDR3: TGTGCCAGCAGCGTAGCCCCTAACACCGGGGAGCTGTTTTTT.

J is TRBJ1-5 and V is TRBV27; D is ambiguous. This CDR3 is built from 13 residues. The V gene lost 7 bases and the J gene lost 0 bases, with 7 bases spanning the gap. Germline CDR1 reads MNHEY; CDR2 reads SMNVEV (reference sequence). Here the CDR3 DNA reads TGTGCCAGCACCTCGGGTAGCAATCAGCCCCAGCATTTT. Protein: CASTSGSNQPQHF.

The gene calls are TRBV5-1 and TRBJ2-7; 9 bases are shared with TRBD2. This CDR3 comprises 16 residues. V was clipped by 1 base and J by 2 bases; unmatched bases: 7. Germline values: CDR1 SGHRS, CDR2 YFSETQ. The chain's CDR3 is CASSLSTSGPTYEQYF. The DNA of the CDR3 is TGCGCCAGCAGCTTGTCTACTAGCGGGCCGACCTACGAGCAGTACTTC. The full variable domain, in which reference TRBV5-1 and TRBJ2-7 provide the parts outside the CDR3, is KAGVTQTPRYLIKTRGQQVTLSCSPISGHRSVSWYQQTPGQGLQFLFEYFSETQRNKGNFPGRFSGRQFSNSRSEMNVSTLELGDSALYLCASSLSTSGPTYEQYFGPGTRLTVT.

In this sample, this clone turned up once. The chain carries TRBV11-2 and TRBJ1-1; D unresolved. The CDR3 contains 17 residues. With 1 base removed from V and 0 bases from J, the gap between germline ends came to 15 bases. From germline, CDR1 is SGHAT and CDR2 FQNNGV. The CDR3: CASSLVTSPYLNTEAFF. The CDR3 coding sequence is TGTGCCAGCAGCTTAGTAACAAGTCCATACCTGAACACTGAAGCTTTCTTT.

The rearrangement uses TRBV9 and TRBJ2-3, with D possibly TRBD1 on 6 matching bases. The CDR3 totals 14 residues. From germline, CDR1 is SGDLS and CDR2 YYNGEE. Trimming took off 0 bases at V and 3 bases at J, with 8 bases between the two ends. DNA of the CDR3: TGTGCCAGCAGCGTAGAAACAGGGACAGATACGCAGTATTTT. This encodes CASSVETGTDTQYF.